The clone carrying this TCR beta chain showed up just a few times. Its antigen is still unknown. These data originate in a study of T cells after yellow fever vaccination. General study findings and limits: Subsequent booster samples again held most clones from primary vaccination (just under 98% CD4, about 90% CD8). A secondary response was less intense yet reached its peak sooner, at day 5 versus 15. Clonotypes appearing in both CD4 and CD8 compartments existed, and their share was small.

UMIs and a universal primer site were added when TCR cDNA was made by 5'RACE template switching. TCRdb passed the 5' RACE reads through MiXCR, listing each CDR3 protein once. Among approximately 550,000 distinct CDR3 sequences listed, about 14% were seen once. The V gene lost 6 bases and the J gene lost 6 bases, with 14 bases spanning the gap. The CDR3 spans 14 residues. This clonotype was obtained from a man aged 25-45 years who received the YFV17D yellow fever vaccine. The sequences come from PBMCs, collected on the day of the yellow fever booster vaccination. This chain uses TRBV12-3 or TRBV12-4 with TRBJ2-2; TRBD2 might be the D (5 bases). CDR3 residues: CASSSTSGAGELFF. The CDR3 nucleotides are TGTGCCAGCAGCTCTACTAGTGGGGCCGGGGAGCTGTTTTTT.